Presented here are 20 T cell receptor beta chains from one specimen sequenced in a study of T cell responses to AZD1222 COVID-19 vaccine. Here immunoSEQ multiplex PCR was the method, and the copy in TCRdb shows in-frame clones only, minus some. The sample shows about 75,000 clones, about 87% of them seen only once. This specimen consisted of peripheral blood, obtained 28 days after the second dose of the MenACWY control vaccine. Receptors were obtained from an adult who received the MenACWY meningococcal vaccine as a control.

V is TRBV10-3 and J is TRBJ1-2; D is unclear. This CDR3 is built from 12 residues. Trimming took off 0 bases at V and 7 bases at J, with 6 bases between the two ends. Germline V gene data show CDR1 as ENHRY and CDR2 as SYGVKD. The CDR3 DNA is TGTGCCATCAGTGAGTCGGAGGGTGGCTACACCTTC. Its protein product is CAISESEGGYTF.

V gene TRBV6-5 combines with J gene TRBJ1-2; D unresolved. V dropped 2 bases and J dropped 5 bases, with 15 bases sitting between them. The CDR3 contains 15 residues. Germline V lookup: CDR1 MNHEY, CDR2 SVGAGI. The CDR3 DNA follows: TGTGCCAGCAGTTACGGGGATCCTTCCATTTATGGCTACACCTTC. Its translation is CASSYGDPSIYGYTF.

The CDR3 DNA sequence: TGTGCCAGCAGCTTAGTTCCGGGGCAGCCCCAGCATTTT. Its protein is CASSLVPGQPQHF. The chain recombines TRBV7-9 with TRBJ1-5; no clear D gene. The germline V gene encodes CDR1 SEHNR and CDR2 FQNEAQ (reference sequence). The CDR3 consists of 13 residues. With 1 base removed from V and 7 bases from J, the gap between germline ends came to 8 bases.

The chain is built from TRBV20-1 and TRBJ1-2; D is uncertain. Germline V gene data show CDR1 as DFQATT and CDR2 as SNEGSKA (reference sequence). Between the trimmed V and J ends, which lost 3 bases and 4 bases, there was a span of 21 bases. The CDR3 consists of 16 residues. The CDR3 bases are TGCAGTGCTAGTGACCCGGGGAGCCCTTCTGGCTATGGCTACACCTTC. Amino acid sequence: CSASDPGSPSGYGYTF.

The V and J genes are TRBV5-6 and TRBJ1-6; D is unclear. The CDR3 extends over 12 amino acids. V lost 0 bases and J lost 6, with 1 base in between. Germline loops: CDR1 SGHDT, CDR2 YYEEEE. Here the CDR3 reads CASSLVNSPLHF. The DNA for the CDR3 is TGTGCCAGCAGCTTGGTTAATTCACCCCTCCACTTT. The whole variable domain, filled in from reference TRBV5-6 and TRBJ1-6, reads DAGVTQSPTHLIKTRGQQVTLRCSPKSGHDTVSWYQQALGQGPQFIFQYYEEEERQRGNFPDRFSGHQFPNYSSELNVNALLLGDSALYLCASSLVNSPLHFGNGTRLTVT.

The rearrangement uses TRBV7-2 and TRBJ1-1; no firm D call. V was cut by 1 base and J by 8 bases, with 11 bases left in between. Per the germline V gene, CDR1 is SGHTA and CDR2 is FQGNSA. CDR3 length equals 13 residues. CDR3 nucleotide sequence: TGTGCCAGCAGCTTAGGTCCGGGCAGGGAAGCTTTCTTT. It codes for CASSLGPGREAFF.

V and J are TRBV2 and TRBJ2-4; 8 bases are a match to TRBD1. Germline V gene lookup returns CDR1 SNHLY and CDR2 FYNNEI. V trimming: 7 bases; J trimming: 7 bases; junction bases outside the gene matches: 6. The CDR3 extends over 13 amino acids. The CDR3 reads CASNPTGVNIQYF. The DNA of the CDR3 is TGTGCCAGCAACCCGACAGGGGTTAACATTCAGTACTTC.

This chain uses TRBV18 with TRBJ1-1; the D gene is possibly TRBD1 (6 bases). Germline-derived CDR1 and CDR2 are KGHSH and LQKENI. Trimming removed 4 bases from V and 1 base from J, with 13 bases in between. This CDR3 contains 15 residues. CDR3 amino acids: CASSLQGSGNTEAFF. In DNA form, the CDR3 reads TGTGCCAGCTCACTGCAGGGGTCCGGGAACACTGAAGCTTTCTTT.

This clone was recorded a few times. The chain joins TRBV2 to TRBJ2-7, with TRBD1 identical over 9 bases. The V gene end was trimmed by 3 bases and the J gene end by 2 bases; junction bases not matched to a gene: 2. The germline V gene has CDR1 SNHLY and CDR2 FYNNEI. This CDR3 has 14 residues. The CDR3 reads CASSDRTGAYEQYF. In nucleotides, the CDR3 is TGTGCCAGCAGTGACAGGACAGGGGCCTACGAGCAGTACTTC.

This sequence joins TRBV11-3 and TRBJ1-1; weak D call: TRBD1 (6 bases). The CDR3 is made up of 13 amino acids. Trimming shortened V by 5 bases and J by 4 bases, and 11 bases separated the two germline ends. Germline V lookup: CDR1 SGHNT, CDR2 YENEEA. CDR3 DNA sequence: TGTGCCAGCAGCGCGGACAGTCTCACTGAAGCTTTCTTT. Its translation: CASSADSLTEAFF. Using reference TRBV11-3 and TRBJ1-1 for the parts outside the CDR3, the full variable domain is EAGVVQSPRYKIIEKKQPVAFWCNPISGHNTLYWYLQNLGQGPELLIRYENEEAVDDSQLPKDRFSAERLKGVDSTLKIQPAELGDSAVYLCASSADSLTEAFFGQGTRLTVV.

The count of this clone is one. V gene TRBV30 combines with J gene TRBJ2-4, with 7 bases matching TRBD1. This CDR3 is built from 13 residues. The V segment lost 6 bases and the J segment 4 bases; nucleotides outside the gene matches: 6. CDR1 GTSNPN and CDR2 SVGIG come from the germline V gene (reference sequence). The CDR3 nucleotides are TGTGCCTGCTCACGGGACAGAAAAAACATTCAGTACTTC. Protein: CACSRDRKNIQYF.

The chain links TRBV6-2 or TRBV6-3 to TRBJ1-6; D not certain. Trimming removed 2 bases from V and 7 bases from J, with 9 bases in between. Germline CDR1 reads MNHEY; CDR2 reads SVGEGT. The CDR3 extends over 14 amino acids. CDR3 amino acids: CASSYETANSPLHF. The CDR3 coding sequence is TGTGCCAGCAGTTACGAGACTGCGAATTCACCCCTCCACTTT.

The chain uses TRBV5-1 and TRBJ2-7; 8 bases fit TRBD2. This CDR3 contains 15 residues. Germline V CDR1 and CDR2: SGHRS, YFSETQ. V shed 4 bases, J shed 4 bases, and the junction held 10 bases outside the gene matches. The CDR3 spells CASSPDGGAVYEQYF. The CDR3 nucleotides read TGCGCCAGCAGCCCGGACGGGGGGGCCGTATACGAGCAGTACTTC.

In this sample, this clone turned up once. The chain has TRBV24-1 and TRBJ1-1; TRBD1 might be the D (6 bases). CDR3 size: 13 residues. Trimming shortened V by 6 bases and J by 5 bases, and 12 bases separated the two germline ends. CDR1 is KGHDR, CDR2 SFDVKD, per germline. Here the CDR3 reads CATSLTGTTEAFF. CDR3 bases: TGTGCCACCAGTCTCACAGGGACGACTGAAGCTTTCTTT.

This chain links TRBV4-2 with TRBJ2-2, with TRBD1 matching over 7 bases. The CDR3 runs to 16 residues. The V gene's germline CDR1 is LGHNA and CDR2 YNFKEQ. V shed 2 bases and J 0 bases; nucleotides not matched to a gene: 3. CDR3 amino acids: CASSQPTGSNTGELFF. The CDR3 nucleotides are TGTGCCAGCAGCCAACCGACAGGGTCGAACACCGGGGAGCTGTTTTTT.

About this clone itself: Sequence at one end of the junction differs from germline and may be a read error. This chain uses TRBV4-1 with TRBJ2-5; 9 nucleotides line up with TRBD1. CDR3 length equals 13 residues. Germline CDR1 MGHRA, CDR2 YSYEKL. The chain's CDR3 is CASSQGTGTGKNF. The CDR3 region has the DNA TGCGCCAGCAGCCAAGGGACCGGGACAGGGAAAAACTTC.

The chain combines TRBV1 with TRBJ1-4; TRBD1, the D gene given by the table, was not confirmed from the DNA. TRBV1 is listed as a pseudogene. The CDR3 loop spans 16 amino acids. The CDR3 DNA reads as TGCACCAGCAGCCTGGATCCGGGACAGACTAATGAAAAACTGTTTTTT. Translating gives CTSSLDPGQTNEKLFF.

V is TRBV6-6 and J is TRBJ2-2; D assignment may be TRBD1 or TRBD2 (6 bases each). V dropped 6 bases and J dropped 4 bases, with 15 bases sitting between them. This CDR3 is built from 15 residues. Germline V gene sequence: CDR1 MNHNY, CDR2 SVGAGI (reference sequence). Here the CDR3 reads CASSQTRGATGELFF. The CDR3 coding sequence is TGTGCCAGCAGCCAAACAAGGGGGGCCACCGGGGAGCTGTTTTTT.

Remarks on this clone: One end of the junction fails to match germline, which may point to a read error. The chain recombines TRBV2 with TRBJ2-3; tentatively, D is TRBD1 (5 bases). Germline CDR1 reads SNHLY; CDR2 reads FYNNEI. The CDR3 consists of 12 residues. CDR3 bases: TGTGCCAGCAGTGAACTAGGGGCTGTCCCAAATTTT. Translating it yields CASSELGAVPNF. Filled out from reference TRBV2 and TRBJ2-3, the complete variable domain reads EPEVTQTPSHQVTQMGQEVILRCVPISNHLYFYWYRQILGQKVEFLVSFYNNEISEKSEIFDDQFSVERPDGSNFTLKIRSTKLEDSAMYFCASSELGAVPNFGPGTRLTVL.

The rearrangement links TRBV7-2 to TRBJ2-3; a possible D gene is TRBD2 (6 bases). Between the trimmed V and J ends, which lost 5 bases and 2 bases, there was a span of 20 bases. Germline CDR1 SGHTA, CDR2 FQGNSA. The CDR3 sequence is 17 residues long. As DNA, the CDR3 is TGTGCCAGCAGCCCCCGTTTCCTAGCGACCTACACAGATACGCAGTATTTT. Amino acids: CASSPRFLATYTDTQYF. Drawing the rest from reference TRBV7-2 and TRBJ2-3, the complete variable domain is GAGVSQSPSNKVTEKGKDVELRCDPISGHTALYWYRQSLGQGLEFLIYFQGNSAPDKSGLPSDRFSAERTGGSVSTLTIQRTQQEDSAVYLCASSPRFLATYTDTQYFGPGTRLTVL.